The T cell receptor beta chain under discussion was sequenced for a study of T cell changes during pregnancy in multiple sclerosis. Here immunoSEQ multiplex PCR was the method, and the copy in TCRdb shows in-frame clones only, minus some. The sample records 30,000 to 50,000 clones, 90% to 95% being singletons. Sequences were derived from CD4+ T cells from peripheral blood mononuclear cells, sampled after pregnancy. This clonotype originated in a female donor with multiple sclerosis, enrolled in a pregnancy study.

For the CDR3, the DNA is TGTGCCAGTCGGGGGAACAATTCACCCCTCCACTTT. Translated, it gives CASRGNNSPLHF. The chain employs TRBV19 and TRBJ1-6, with D possibly TRBD1 on 5 matching bases. This CDR3 is built from 12 residues. V gave up 8 bases and J gave up 7 bases, with 9 bases separating them. Germline CDR1 reads LNHDA; CDR2 reads SQIVND (reference sequence). The entire variable domain, with the rest obtained from reference TRBV19 and TRBJ1-6, is as follows: DGGITQSPKYLFRKEGQNVTLSCEQNLNHDAMYWYRQDPGQGLRLIYYSQIVNDFQKGDIAEGYSVSREKKESFPLTVTSAQKNPTAFYLCASRGNNSPLHFGNGTRLTVT.